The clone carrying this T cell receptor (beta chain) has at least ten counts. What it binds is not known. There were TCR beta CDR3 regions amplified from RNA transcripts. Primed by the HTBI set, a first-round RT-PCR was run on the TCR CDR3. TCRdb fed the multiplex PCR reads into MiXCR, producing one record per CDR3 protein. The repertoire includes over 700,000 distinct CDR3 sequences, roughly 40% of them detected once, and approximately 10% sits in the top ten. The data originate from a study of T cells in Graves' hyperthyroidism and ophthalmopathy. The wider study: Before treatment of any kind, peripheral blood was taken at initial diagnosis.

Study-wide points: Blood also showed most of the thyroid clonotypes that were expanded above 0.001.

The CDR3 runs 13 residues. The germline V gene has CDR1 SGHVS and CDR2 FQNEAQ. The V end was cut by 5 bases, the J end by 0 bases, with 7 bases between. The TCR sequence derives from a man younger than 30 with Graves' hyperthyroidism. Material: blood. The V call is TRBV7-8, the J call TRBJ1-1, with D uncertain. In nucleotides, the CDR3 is TGTGCCAGCAGCGGAGAGATGAACACTGAAGCTTTCTTT. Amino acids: CASSGEMNTEAFF.